This is a list of T cell receptor beta chains from one sample in a study of OX40 agonist ivuxolimab in advanced cancers. Profiled with immunoSEQ multiplex PCR; TCRdb holds only in-frame clones, not every one. Of about 25,000 clones listed, around four fifths were seen once; the top ten hold around a quarter. Sequenced here: CD4+ or CD8+ T cells sorted from blood, sampled in a trial of the OX40 agonist ivuxolimab. Every receptor here comes from an adult with an advanced solid tumor such as melanoma, head and neck, liver or kidney cancer. CDR3s include the opening cysteine and the closing phenylalanine or tryptophan. The D gene is left open where the match is weak.

D	V	J	DNA	CDR3
-	TRBV27	TRBJ2-7	TGTGCCAGCAGTTACAACAGGAGGTCCTACGAGCAGTACTTC	CASSYNRRSYEQYF
-	TRBV4-1	TRBJ2-7	TGCGCCAGCAGCCCCATGTTAACAGGTAGCTCCTACGAGCAGTACTTC	CASSPMLTGSSYEQYF
TRBD2	TRBV7-6	TRBJ2-1	TGTGCCAGCAGCTTAGATCCGCGGGGGAGCTCCTACAATGAGCAGTTCTTC	CASSLDPRGSSYNEQFF
TRBD2	TRBV4-2	TRBJ2-3	TGTGCCAGCAGCCAACGGACTAGCGGGAGTGGCACAGATACGCAGTATTTT	CASSQRTSGSGTDTQYF
TRBD1	TRBV5-5	TRBJ2-7	TGTGCCAGCAGCTTAGAGGGGGCTAGCTCCTACGAGCAGTACTTC	CASSLEGASSYEQYF
TRBD1	TRBV19	TRBJ1-1	TGTGCCAGTGGACAGGGGCTAAATGAAGCTTTCTTT	CASGQGLNEAFF
TRBD1	TRBV6-6	TRBJ2-3	TGTGCCAGCAGAACAACAGGGGCGCAGTATTTT	CASRTTGAQYF
-	TRBV5-1	TRBJ1-1	TGTGCCAGCACGCGTGGGATGAACACTGAAGCTTTCTTT	CASTRGMNTEAFF
-	TRBV7-8	TRBJ2-7	TGTGCCAGCAGCCGGGGCCACGAGCAGTACTTC	CASSRGHEQYF
-	TRBV27	TRBJ1-1	TGTGCCAGCAGTCCACTCAGGGTTACCGACACTGAAGCTTTCTTT	CASSPLRVTDTEAFF
-	TRBV19	TRBJ2-1	TGTGCCAGTAGTACCACCGCCGCCGACAACAATGAGCAGTTCTTC	CASSTTAADNNEQFF
-	TRBV9	TRBJ2-1	TGTGCCAGCAGCCCTAATACAGGGAGCTCCTACAATGAGCAGTTCTTC	CASSPNTGSSYNEQFF
TRBD2	TRBV6-4	TRBJ2-4	TGTGCCAGCAGTGAGCTAGCGGGAGGTTCAAACATTCAGTACTTC	CASSELAGGSNIQYF